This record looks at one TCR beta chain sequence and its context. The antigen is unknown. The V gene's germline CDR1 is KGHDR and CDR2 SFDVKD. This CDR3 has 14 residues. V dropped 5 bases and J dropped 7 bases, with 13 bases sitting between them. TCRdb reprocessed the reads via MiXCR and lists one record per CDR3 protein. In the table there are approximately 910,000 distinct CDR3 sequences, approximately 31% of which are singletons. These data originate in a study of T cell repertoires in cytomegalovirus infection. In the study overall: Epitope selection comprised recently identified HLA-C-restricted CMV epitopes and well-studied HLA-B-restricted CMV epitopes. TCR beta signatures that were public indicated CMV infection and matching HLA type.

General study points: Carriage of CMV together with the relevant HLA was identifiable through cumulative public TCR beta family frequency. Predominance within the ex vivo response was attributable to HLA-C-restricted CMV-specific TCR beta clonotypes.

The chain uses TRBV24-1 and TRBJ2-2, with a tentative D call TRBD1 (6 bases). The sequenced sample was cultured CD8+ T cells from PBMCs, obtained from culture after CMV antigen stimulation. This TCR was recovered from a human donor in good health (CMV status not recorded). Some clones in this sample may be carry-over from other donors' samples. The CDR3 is CATSVNRAGGELFF. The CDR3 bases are TGTGCCACCAGTGTCAACAGGGCGGGCGGGGAGCTGTTTTTT.